The clone carrying this TCR beta chain has more than one count but fewer than ten. What it binds is unknown. The data are from a study of post-analysis software for immune sequencing data. Background on the study: There were relapsing-remitting, secondary progressive and progressive-relapsing multiple sclerosis among the disease courses included.

Unique molecular identifiers had been added to the TCR beta cDNA libraries. TCRdb redid the calling of the PCR reads with MiXCR, one entry per CDR3 protein. Of fewer than 850,000 distinct CDR3 sequences detected, roughly 27% appear once; the ten largest clones hold more than 0.55%. Overall study findings and caveats: F measure clustering grouped samples strongly by preparation batch. Relative to controls, patients had 4 or 5 TRBV segments at higher frequency, with TRBV5-6, TRBV5-1 and TRBV20-1 among these. The study found significantly lower normalized Chao1 diversity in multiple sclerosis patients than in controls.

The CDR3 has 15 amino acids. In germline, CDR1 is DFQATT, CDR2 SNEGSKA (reference sequence). V was shortened by 5 bases and J by 0 bases, with 14 bases between the two germline ends. The sequencing sample was made of blood. The receptor was derived from a girl aged 10-17 years with multiple sclerosis. The genes are TRBV20-1 and TRBJ2-4; D may be TRBD1 or TRBD2 (5 bases each). The CDR3 DNA reads TGCAGTGCTGGGACCCCCAGGGTAGCCAAAAACATTCAGTACTTC. It specifies CSAGTPRVAKNIQYF.